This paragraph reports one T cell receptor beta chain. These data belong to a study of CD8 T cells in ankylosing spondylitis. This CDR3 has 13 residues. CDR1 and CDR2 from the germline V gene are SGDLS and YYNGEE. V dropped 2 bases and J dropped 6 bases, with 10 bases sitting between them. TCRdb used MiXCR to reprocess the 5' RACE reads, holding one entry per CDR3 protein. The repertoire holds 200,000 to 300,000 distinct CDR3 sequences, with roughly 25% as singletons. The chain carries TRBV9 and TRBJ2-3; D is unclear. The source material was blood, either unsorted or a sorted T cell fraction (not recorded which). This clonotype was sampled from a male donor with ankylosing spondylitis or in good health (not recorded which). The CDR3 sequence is CASSVGRWDTQYF. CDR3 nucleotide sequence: TGTGCCAGCAGCGTGGGCCGGTGGGATACGCAGTATTTT. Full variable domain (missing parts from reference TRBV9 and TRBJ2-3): DSGVTQTPKHLITATGQRVTLRCSPRSGDLSVYWYQQSLDQGLQFLIQYYNGEERAKGNILERFSAQQFPDLHSELNLSSLELGDSALYFCASSVGRWDTQYFGPGTRLTVL.